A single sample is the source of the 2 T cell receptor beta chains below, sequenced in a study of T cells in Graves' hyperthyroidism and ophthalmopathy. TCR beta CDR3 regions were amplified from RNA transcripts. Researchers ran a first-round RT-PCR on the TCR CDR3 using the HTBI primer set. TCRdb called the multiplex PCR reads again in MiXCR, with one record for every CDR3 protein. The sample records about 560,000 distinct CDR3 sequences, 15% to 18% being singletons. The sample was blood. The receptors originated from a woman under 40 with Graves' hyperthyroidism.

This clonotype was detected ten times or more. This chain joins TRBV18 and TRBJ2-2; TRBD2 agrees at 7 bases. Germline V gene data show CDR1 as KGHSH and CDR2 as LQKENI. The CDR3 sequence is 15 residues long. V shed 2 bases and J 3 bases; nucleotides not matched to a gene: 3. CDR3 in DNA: TGTGCCAGCTCACCAACGGGAGGAGACACCGGGGAGCTGTTTTTT. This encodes CASSPTGGDTGELFF.

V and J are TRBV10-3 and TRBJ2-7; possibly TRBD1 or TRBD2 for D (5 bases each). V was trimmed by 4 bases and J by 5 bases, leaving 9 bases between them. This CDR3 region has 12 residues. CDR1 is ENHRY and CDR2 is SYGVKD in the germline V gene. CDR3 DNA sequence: TGTGCCATCAGTGCAAGGGGAGACGAGCAGTACTTC. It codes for CAISARGDEQYF.